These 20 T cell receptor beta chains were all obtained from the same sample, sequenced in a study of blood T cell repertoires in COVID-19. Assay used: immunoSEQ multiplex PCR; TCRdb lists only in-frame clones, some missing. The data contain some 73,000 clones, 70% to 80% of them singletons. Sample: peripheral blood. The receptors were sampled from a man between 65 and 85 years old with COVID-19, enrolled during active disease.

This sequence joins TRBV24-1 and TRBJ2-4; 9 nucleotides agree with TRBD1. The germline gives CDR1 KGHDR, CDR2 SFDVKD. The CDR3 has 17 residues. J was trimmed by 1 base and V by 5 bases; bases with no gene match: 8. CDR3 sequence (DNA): TGTGCCACCAGTGTAGGAGGTGGACAGGGGGCCAAAAACATTCAGTACTTC. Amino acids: CATSVGGGQGAKNIQYF.

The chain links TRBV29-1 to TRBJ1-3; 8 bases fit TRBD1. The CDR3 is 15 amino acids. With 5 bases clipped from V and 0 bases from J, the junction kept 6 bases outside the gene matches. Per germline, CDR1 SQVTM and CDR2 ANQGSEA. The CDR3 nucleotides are TGCAGCGTTATAGGGACAGGTAGCTCTGGAAACACCATATATTTT. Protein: CSVIGTGSSGNTIYF.

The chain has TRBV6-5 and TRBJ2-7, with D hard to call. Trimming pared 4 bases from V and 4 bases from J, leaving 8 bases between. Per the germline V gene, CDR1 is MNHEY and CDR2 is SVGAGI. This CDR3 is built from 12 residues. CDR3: CASSSELYEQYF. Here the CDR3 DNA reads TGTGCCAGCAGTTCCGAGTTATACGAGCAGTACTTC.

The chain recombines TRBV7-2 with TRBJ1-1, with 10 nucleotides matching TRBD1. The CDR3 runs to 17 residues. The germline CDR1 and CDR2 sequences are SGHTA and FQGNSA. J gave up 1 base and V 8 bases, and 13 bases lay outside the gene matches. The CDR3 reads CASFDGTGDSGNTEAFF. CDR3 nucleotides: TGTGCCAGCTTCGACGGGACAGGGGACTCGGGGAACACTGAAGCTTTCTTT.

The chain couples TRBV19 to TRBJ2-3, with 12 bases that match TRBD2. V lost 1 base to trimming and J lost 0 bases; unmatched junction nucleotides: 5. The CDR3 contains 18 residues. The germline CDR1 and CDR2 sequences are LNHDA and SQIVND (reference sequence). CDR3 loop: CASSIGLAGVRSTDTQYF. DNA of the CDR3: TGTGCCAGTAGTATAGGACTAGCGGGAGTTCGGAGCACAGATACGCAGTATTTT.

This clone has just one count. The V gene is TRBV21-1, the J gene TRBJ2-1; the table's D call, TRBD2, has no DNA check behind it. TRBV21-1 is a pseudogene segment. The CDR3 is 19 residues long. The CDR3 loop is CASSKGDSGRTFSYNEQFF. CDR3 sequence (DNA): TGTGCCAGCAGCAAAGGGGATAGCGGGAGAACCTTCTCCTACAATGAGCAGTTCTTC.

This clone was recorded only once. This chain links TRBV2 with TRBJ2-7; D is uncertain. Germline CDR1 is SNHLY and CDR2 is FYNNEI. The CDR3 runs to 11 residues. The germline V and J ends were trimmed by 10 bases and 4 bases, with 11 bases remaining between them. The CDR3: CATSPRYEQYF. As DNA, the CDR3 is TGTGCCACCTCGCCTCGGTACGAGCAGTACTTC.

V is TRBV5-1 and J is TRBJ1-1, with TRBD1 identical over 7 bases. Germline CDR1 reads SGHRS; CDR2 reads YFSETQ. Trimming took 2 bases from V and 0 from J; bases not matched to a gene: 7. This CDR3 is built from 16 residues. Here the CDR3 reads CASSLTTGPMNTEAFF. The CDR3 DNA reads TGCGCCAGCAGCTTAACGACAGGGCCCATGAACACTGAAGCTTTCTTT.

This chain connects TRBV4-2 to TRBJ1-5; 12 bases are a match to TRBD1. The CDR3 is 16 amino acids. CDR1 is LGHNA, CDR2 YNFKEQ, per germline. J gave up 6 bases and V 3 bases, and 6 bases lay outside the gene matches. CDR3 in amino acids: CASSHSGTGGSQPQHF. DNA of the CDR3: TGTGCCAGCAGCCATTCCGGGACAGGGGGCAGTCAGCCCCAGCATTTT.

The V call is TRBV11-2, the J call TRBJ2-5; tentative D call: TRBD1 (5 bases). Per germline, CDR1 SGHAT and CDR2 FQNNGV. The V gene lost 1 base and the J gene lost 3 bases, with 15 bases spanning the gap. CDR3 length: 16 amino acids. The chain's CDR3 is CASSLGSGQLKETQYF. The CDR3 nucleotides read TGTGCCAGCAGCTTAGGGTCAGGGCAGCTGAAAGAGACCCAGTACTTC.

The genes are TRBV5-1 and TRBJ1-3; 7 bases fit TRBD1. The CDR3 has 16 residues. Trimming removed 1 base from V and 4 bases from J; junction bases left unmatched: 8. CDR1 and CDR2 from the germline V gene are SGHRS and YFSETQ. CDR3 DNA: TGCGCCAGCAGCTTGAGCTTCGGGACAGCCGGAAACACCATATATTTT. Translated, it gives CASSLSFGTAGNTIYF.

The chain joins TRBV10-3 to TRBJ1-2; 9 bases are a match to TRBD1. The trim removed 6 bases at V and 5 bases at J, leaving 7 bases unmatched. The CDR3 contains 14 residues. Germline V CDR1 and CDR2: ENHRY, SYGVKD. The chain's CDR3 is CAIRRDRAGYGYTF. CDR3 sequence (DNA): TGTGCCATCAGACGGGACAGGGCGGGTTATGGCTACACCTTC.

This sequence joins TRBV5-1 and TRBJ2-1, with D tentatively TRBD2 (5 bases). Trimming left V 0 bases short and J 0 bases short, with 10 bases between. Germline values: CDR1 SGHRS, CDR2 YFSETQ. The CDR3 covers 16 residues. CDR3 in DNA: TGCGCCAGCAGCTTGGCCGCTGGGAGCTCCTACAATGAGCAGTTCTTC. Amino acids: CASSLAAGSSYNEQFF.

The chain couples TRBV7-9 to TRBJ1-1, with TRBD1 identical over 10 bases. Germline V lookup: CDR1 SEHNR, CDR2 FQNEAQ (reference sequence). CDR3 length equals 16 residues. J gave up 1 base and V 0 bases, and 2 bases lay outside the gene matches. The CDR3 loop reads CASSLAGTGANTEAFF. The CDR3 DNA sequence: TGTGCCAGCAGCTTAGCGGGGACAGGGGCGAACACTGAAGCTTTCTTT.

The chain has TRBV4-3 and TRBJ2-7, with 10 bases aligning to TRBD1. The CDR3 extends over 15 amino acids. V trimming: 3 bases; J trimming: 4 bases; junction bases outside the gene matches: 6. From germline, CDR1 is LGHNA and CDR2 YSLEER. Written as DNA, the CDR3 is TGCGCCAGCAGCCAGGGCAGGACAGGGGGGTACGAGCAGTACTTC. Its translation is CASSQGRTGGYEQYF.

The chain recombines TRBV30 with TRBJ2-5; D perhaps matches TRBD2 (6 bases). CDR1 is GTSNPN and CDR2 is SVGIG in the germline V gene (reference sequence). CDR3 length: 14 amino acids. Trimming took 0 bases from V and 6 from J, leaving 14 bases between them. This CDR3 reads CAWSVLGGMKTQYF. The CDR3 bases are TGTGCCTGGAGTGTACTTGGAGGGATGAAGACCCAGTACTTC.

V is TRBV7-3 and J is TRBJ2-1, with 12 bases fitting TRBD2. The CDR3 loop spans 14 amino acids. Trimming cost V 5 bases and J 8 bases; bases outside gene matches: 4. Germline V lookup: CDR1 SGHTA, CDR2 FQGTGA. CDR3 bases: TGTGCCAGCAGCCCTAGCGGGAGGGCTTATGAGCAGTTCTTC. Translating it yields CASSPSGRAYEQFF.

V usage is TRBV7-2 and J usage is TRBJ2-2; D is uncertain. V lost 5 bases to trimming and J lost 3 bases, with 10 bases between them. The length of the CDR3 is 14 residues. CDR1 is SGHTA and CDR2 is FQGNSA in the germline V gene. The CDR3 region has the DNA TGTGCCAGCAGCCGTACAGAGTACACCGGGGAGCTGTTTTTT. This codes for CASSRTEYTGELFF.

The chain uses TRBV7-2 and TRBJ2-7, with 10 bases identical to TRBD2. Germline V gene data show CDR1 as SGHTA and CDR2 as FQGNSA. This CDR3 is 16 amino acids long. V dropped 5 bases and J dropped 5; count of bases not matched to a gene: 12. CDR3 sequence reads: CASSLVGLAGENEQYF. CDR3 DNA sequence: TGTGCCAGCAGCCTCGTTGGGCTAGCGGGAGAGAACGAGCAGTACTTC.

The CDR3 is CASSQVGRDRNEKLFF. The CDR3 DNA reads TGCGCCAGCAGCCAAGTTGGCAGGGACAGGAATGAAAAACTGTTTTTT. This rearrangement joins TRBV4-3 to TRBJ1-4; 8 bases align to TRBD1. The junction had 6 bases not matched to a gene; V was cut back by 1 base and J by 5 bases. Germline CDR1 is LGHNA and CDR2 is YSLEER. The CDR3 loop spans 16 amino acids.